The rows below give T cell receptor beta chains drawn from one sample of a study of blood T cells in healthy people across ages. TCRdb independently ran MiXCR on the 5' RACE reads; one entry per CDR3 protein. The repertoire consists of some 930,000 distinct CDR3 sequences, with about 28% occurring once and the leading ten covering about 10%. This sample also appeared in a second study, on T cells of mothers and their children.

The sample comprised blood. The origin of the receptors is a middle-aged woman in good health. Each CDR3 is given with its conserved first and last residue. The D gene is left open where the match is weak. Only part of the rows carry a size: once, few, many, or a class if the clone is expanded.

d_gene,j_gene,abundance,v_gene,CDR3aa,CDR3nt
.,TRBJ1-1,.,TRBV5-6,CASSLVGARGTEAFF,TGTGCCAGCAGCTTGGTGGGAGCCCGGGGGACTGAAGCTTTCTTT
.,TRBJ2-1,.,TRBV9,CASSVDVKQSYNEQFF,TGTGCCAGCAGCGTAGATGTTAAGCAGTCCTACAATGAGCAGTTCTTC
TRBD2,TRBJ2-1,few,TRBV7-9,CASRLLAGGLNEQFF,TGTGCCAGCAGACTCTTAGCGGGGGGTCTCAATGAGCAGTTCTTC
.,TRBJ2-7,.,TRBV7-9,CASTAVRIHYEQYF,TGTGCCAGCACCGCGGTCCGAATTCACTACGAGCAGTACTTC
.,TRBJ1-4,.,TRBV29-1,CSVVGTATNEKLFF,TGCAGCGTCGTCGGGACCGCAACTAATGAAAAACTGTTTTTT
TRBD2,TRBJ2-7,few,TRBV19,CASSIHGGGEQYF,TGTGCCAGTAGTATTCATGGGGGGGGCGAGCAGTACTTC
TRBD1,TRBJ2-5,few,TRBV18,CASSPVAGGMETQYF,TGTGCCAGCTCACCAGTCGCAGGGGGTATGGAGACCCAGTACTTC
.,TRBJ2-1,.,TRBV5-6,CASSPDGLSYNEQFF,TGTGCCAGCAGCCCGGACGGTCTCTCCTACAATGAGCAGTTCTTC
.,TRBJ2-3,few,TRBV28,CASSFPPRWRNTQYF,TGTGCCAGCAGTTTCCCCCCGAGGTGGAGAAATACGCAGTATTTT
.,TRBJ1-2,many,TRBV10-3,CAISPTDINYGYTF,TGTGCCATCAGTCCGACAGATATTAACTATGGCTACACCTTC
.,TRBJ1-5,few,TRBV28,CATLTGLPEINQPQHF,TGTGCCACTCTAACCGGGCTCCCTGAAATTAATCAGCCCCAGCATTTT
.,TRBJ1-1,.,TRBV4-3,CASSQEAGLNTEAFF,TGCGCCAGCAGCCAAGAAGCAGGATTGAACACTGAAGCTTTCTTT
TRBD1,TRBJ1-2,many,TRBV4-1,CASSQEGKAGGVDGYTF,TGCGCCAGCAGCCAAGAGGGCAAGGCAGGGGGCGTCGATGGCTACACCTTC
.,TRBJ1-5,.,TRBV3-1,CASSQGGTGGGQPQHF,TGTGCCAGCAGCCAAGGGGGGACCGGGGGTGGTCAGCCCCAGCATTTT
TRBD1,TRBJ2-5,many,TRBV28,CASSLPPGQGGETQYF,TGTGCCAGCAGTTTACCCCCGGGACAGGGGGGAGAGACCCAGTACTTC
TRBD1,TRBJ1-1,.,TRBV2,CASSEIHRGRGNTEAFF,TGTGCCAGCAGTGAAATCCACAGGGGGCGAGGGAACACTGAAGCTTTCTTT
.,TRBJ2-3,.,TRBV3-1,CASSQGYTQYF,TGTGCCAGCAGCCAAGGGTATACGCAGTATTTT
TRBD1,TRBJ2-7,.,TRBV5-6,CASSHRGFRPNGEQYF,TGTGCCAGCAGCCACAGGGGCTTTCGGCCCAATGGCGAGCAGTACTTC
TRBD1,TRBJ2-5,many,TRBV12-3/TRBV12-4,CASSFLLTGDPQETQYF,TGTGCCAGCAGTTTTCTATTAACAGGGGACCCACAAGAGACCCAGTACTTC
.,TRBJ1-2,.,TRBV29-1,CSVEEGPGTYGYTF,TGCAGCGTTGAAGAGGGTCCAGGGACCTATGGCTACACCTTC
TRBD1,TRBJ1-6,.,TRBV15,CATGAQGAPNSPLHF,TGTGCCACCGGAGCTCAGGGGGCGCCCAATTCACCCCTCCACTTT
.,TRBJ1-5,.,TRBV2,CASSVGGAIGLPQHF,TGTGCCAGCAGTGTTGGGGGCGCGATCGGTCTGCCCCAGCATTTT
.,TRBJ2-7,many,TRBV6-5,CASRPPGLIYEQYF,TGTGCCAGCAGACCCCCGGGACTCATCTACGAGCAGTACTTC
.,TRBJ1-2,few,TRBV7-2,CASSQGGVGYGYTF,TGTGCCAGCAGTCAAGGGGGGGTGGGGTATGGCTACACCTTC
.,TRBJ2-3,few,TRBV20-1,CSCWGAYTDTQYF,TGCAGCTGCTGGGGGGCCTACACAGATACGCAGTATTTT
.,TRBJ2-1,many,TRBV12-3/TRBV12-4,CASSGADYNEQFF,TGTGCCAGCAGTGGGGCTGATTACAATGAGCAGTTCTTC
.,TRBJ1-1,.,TRBV28,CASSLWEEAFF,TGTGCCAGCAGTTTATGGGAAGAAGCTTTCTTT
.,TRBJ2-2,few,TRBV4-3,CASSQDFEGHSGELFF,TGCGCCAGCAGCCAAGATTTCGAAGGGCATTCCGGGGAGCTGTTTTTT
.,TRBJ1-1,few,TRBV28,CASSSPALGRSRINTEAFF,TGTGCCAGCAGTTCACCCGCCCTTGGCAGGTCCCGAATAAACACTGAAGCTTTCTTT
TRBD1,TRBJ1-2,.,TRBV20-1,CSARGTGNGGYTF,TGCAGTGCTAGAGGGACAGGGAATGGCGGCTACACCTTC
.,TRBJ2-7,.,TRBV7-9,CASSLAFRGSYNEQYF,TGTGCCAGCAGCTTAGCTTTCAGGGGATCCTACAATGAGCAGTACTTC
TRBD1,TRBJ1-5,few,TRBV28,CASSGWDRDGDQPQHF,TGTGCCAGCAGTGGATGGGACAGGGATGGCGATCAGCCCCAGCATTTT
TRBD2,TRBJ2-1,.,TRBV20-1,CSARLAGIDYNEQFF,TGCAGTGCACGCCTAGCGGGGATTGACTACAATGAGCAGTTCTTC
.,TRBJ1-1,few,TRBV5-1,CASSRYGGARNEAFF,TGCGCCAGCAGCCGGTATGGGGGGGCGCGGAATGAAGCTTTCTTT
.,TRBJ2-7,.,TRBV7-9,CASSLQGCEQYF,TGTGCCAGCAGCCTGCAGGGCTGCGAGCAGTACTTC
TRBD2,TRBJ2-1,few,TRBV29-1,CSVGGAGSYNEQFF,TGCAGCGTCGGGGGGGCGGGCTCCTACAATGAGCAGTTCTTC
.,TRBJ2-7,few,TRBV4-1,CASSQEWGGITYEQYF,TGCGCCAGCAGCCAAGAATGGGGCGGGATAACCTACGAGCAGTACTTC
.,TRBJ2-2,.,TRBV9,CASSGGAPNTGELFF,TGTGCCAGCAGCGGGGGGGCCCCGAACACCGGGGAGCTGTTTTTT
.,TRBJ1-2,.,TRBV24-1,CATSDHKGGYTF,TGTGCCACCAGTGACCATAAGGGAGGCTACACCTTC
.,TRBJ1-5,few,TRBV12-3/TRBV12-4,CASSFYLGQPQHF,TGTGCCAGCAGTTTTTACCTGGGTCAGCCCCAGCATTTT
.,TRBJ1-2,.,TRBV6-5,CASSYSEQATLSYGYTF,TGTGCCAGCAGTTACTCGGAACAGGCGACCTTAAGCTATGGCTACACCTTC
TRBD1,TRBJ1-4,.,TRBV20-1,CSSPHRGQGEKRFF,TGCAGTTCACCCCACAGGGGGCAAGGAGAAAAACGGTTTTTT
.,TRBJ2-5,many,TRBV18,CASSRGLQETQYF,TGTGCCAGCAGTCGGGGACTTCAAGAGACCCAGTACTTC
TRBD1,TRBJ1-1,few,TRBV12-3/TRBV12-4,CASSLSGTGKRAFF,TGTGCCAGCAGTTTATCCGGGACAGGGAAGAGAGCTTTCTTT